These 30 T cell receptor beta chains were sequenced from one sample in a study of OX40 agonist ivuxolimab in advanced cancers. Measured with immunoSEQ multiplex PCR; TCRdb has only the in-frame clones, and not every one. The data show 99,000 or so clones, with 93% seen just once and around 0.25% held by the top ten. This material consisted of CD4+ or CD8+ T cells sorted from blood, taken in a trial of the OX40 agonist ivuxolimab. The receptors derive from an adult with an advanced solid tumor such as melanoma, head and neck, liver or kidney cancer.

This rearrangement joins TRBV6-5 to TRBJ2-3, with D possibly being TRBD2 (5 bases). Trimming cost V 6 bases and J 6 bases, with 10 bases left between them. The CDR3 runs to 12 residues. CDR1 MNHEY and CDR2 SVGAGI come from the germline V gene. CDR3 in amino acids: CASRAPGDTQYF. CDR3 nucleotide sequence: TGTGCCAGCAGGGCCCCGGGGGATACGCAGTATTTT.

The chain is built from TRBV30 and TRBJ2-5, with 8 nucleotides matching TRBD1. V lost 4 bases, J lost 1 base, and 8 bases stayed unmatched. Germline assignment: CDR1 GTSNPN and CDR2 SVGIG (reference sequence). The CDR3 consists of 15 residues. CDR3 sequence reads: CAWTLDRASQETQYF. CDR3 coding DNA: TGTGCCTGGACCTTGGACAGGGCATCCCAAGAGACCCAGTACTTC.

The V call is TRBV18, the J call TRBJ2-3; D is uncertain. CDR1 is KGHSH, CDR2 LQKENI, per germline. Trimming left V 6 bases short and J 0 bases short, with 10 bases between. The CDR3 covers 14 residues. The CDR3: CASSPTASTDTQYF. In nucleotides, the CDR3 is TGTGCCAGCTCCCCCACAGCTAGCACAGATACGCAGTATTTT.

The chain combines TRBV7-2 with TRBJ2-7, with D unresolved. V lost 3 bases, J lost 6 bases, and 12 bases lay in between. Germline values: CDR1 SGHTA, CDR2 FQGNSA. This CDR3 is built from 13 residues. The chain's CDR3 is CASSLSSELEQYF. The DNA of the CDR3 is TGTGCCAGCAGCTTGAGCTCGGAGCTCGAGCAGTACTTC. Using reference TRBV7-2 and TRBJ2-7 for the parts outside the CDR3, the full variable domain is GAGVSQSPSNKVTEKGKDVELRCDPISGHTALYWYRQSLGQGLEFLIYFQGNSAPDKSGLPSDRFSAERTGGSVSTLTIQRTQQEDSAVYLCASSLSSELEQYFGPGTRLTVT.

The rearrangement links TRBV11-2 to TRBJ2-7; TRBD2 matches 11 bases. The CDR3 is 15 amino acids. Looked up from germline, CDR1 is SGHAT and CDR2 is FQNNGV. J lost 7 bases, V lost 2 bases, and 7 bases had no gene match. CDR3 DNA sequence: TGTGCCAGCAGCTTACAACTAGCGGGAGCGGGGGAGCAGTACGTC. Protein product: CASSLQLAGAGEQYV.

The rearrangement links TRBV15 to TRBJ2-1; 15 positions match TRBD2. V lost 3 bases to trimming and J lost 0 bases; unmatched junction nucleotides: 3. Looked up from germline, CDR1 is LNHNV and CDR2 is YYDKDF (reference sequence). This CDR3 is 18 amino acids long. CDR3 DNA sequence: TGTGCCACCAGCAGGGGACTAGCGGGAGGAATCTCCTACAATGAGCAGTTCTTC. As protein: CATSRGLAGGISYNEQFF.

V usage is TRBV6-1 and J usage is TRBJ2-1; 9 bases match TRBD1. This CDR3 has 16 amino acids. The trim removed 3 bases at V and 9 bases at J, leaving 12 bases unmatched. The germline gives CDR1 MNHNS, CDR2 SASEGT. The CDR3 sequence: CASSDYYGTGRSEQFF. CDR3 nucleotide sequence: TGTGCCAGCAGTGACTACTACGGGACAGGGCGCTCTGAGCAGTTCTTC.

The chain uses TRBV9 and TRBJ2-3; 7 bases match TRBD2. V lost 1 base to trimming and J lost 5 bases; unmatched junction nucleotides: 4. Germline lookup yields CDR1 SGDLS and CDR2 YYNGEE. CDR3 length: 14 amino acids. The CDR3, as DNA: TGTGCCAGCAGCGTAAGGCTAGCGGAAGATACGCAGTATTTT. Its translation is CASSVRLAEDTQYF.

This chain joins TRBV28 and TRBJ1-1; D perhaps matches TRBD1 (6 bases). Trimming cost V 6 bases and J 1 base, with 15 bases left between them. CDR1 and CDR2 (germline): MDHEN, SYDVKM. CDR3 length: 15 amino acids. The CDR3: CASRKLGAWNTEAFF. The CDR3 DNA is TGTGCCAGCAGGAAACTGGGGGCCTGGAACACTGAAGCTTTCTTT.

This clone was observed a few times. The chain carries TRBV7-2 and TRBJ1-5; D gene ambiguous. CDR1 and CDR2 (germline): SGHTA, FQGNSA. The CDR3 has 13 residues. The ends were cut back, 5 bases at V and 4 bases at J, with 9 bases in the middle. The CDR3 spells CASSPDRNQPQHF. The CDR3 nucleotides read TGTGCCAGCAGCCCCGACCGGAATCAGCCCCAGCATTTT.

This clone came up a few times. This chain links TRBV9 with TRBJ1-2, with a possible D match to TRBD1 (5 bases). The CDR3 spans 13 residues. Germline values: CDR1 SGDLS, CDR2 YYNGEE. Trimming took off 5 bases at V and 4 bases at J, with 12 bases between the two ends. This CDR3 is CASRRGLSYGYTF. CDR3 bases: TGTGCCAGCAGGAGGGGTCTGAGCTATGGCTACACCTTC.

Only a few counts were recorded for this clone. The rearrangement links TRBV7-9 to TRBJ2-4; D unclear. This CDR3 is built from 13 residues. CDR1 is SEHNR, CDR2 FQNEAQ, per germline (reference sequence). The V and J ends lost 4 bases and 0 bases respectively, with 4 bases between them. The CDR3 region is CASSYAAKNIQYF. Written as DNA, the CDR3 is TGTGCCAGCAGCTATGCAGCCAAAAACATTCAGTACTTC.

The V and J genes are TRBV28 and TRBJ1-1; possible D gene TRBD1, 5 bases. CDR3 length equals 13 residues. The V and J ends lost 4 bases and 5 bases respectively, with 11 bases between them. Germline CDR1 MDHEN, CDR2 SYDVKM. The CDR3 DNA is TGTGCCAGCAGTTCAGGGCCGTGGACTGAAGCTTTCTTT. Its protein product is CASSSGPWTEAFF.

The rearrangement joins TRBV21-1 to TRBJ1-2. TRBV21-1 corresponds to a pseudogene. The CDR3 is 16 amino acids. Here the CDR3 reads CAAARGFFVVNYGYTF. DNA for the CDR3: TGTGCCGCAGCTAGAGGGTTTTTCGTGGTTAACTATGGCTACACCTTC.

The gene calls are TRBV4-3 and TRBJ2-6; D gene ambiguous. V shed 4 bases and J shed 0 bases, with 4 bases lying between them. This CDR3 is 14 amino acids long. Germline CDR1 reads LGHNA; CDR2 reads YSLEER. The CDR3 DNA sequence: TGCGCCAGCAGCCTGCTCTCTGGGGCCAACGTCCTGACTTTC. Protein sequence: CASSLLSGANVLTF.

CDR3 protein: CASAPWIQPQHF. The DNA for the CDR3 is TGTGCCAGCGCTCCGTGGATTCAGCCCCAGCATTTT. V usage is TRBV6-5 and J usage is TRBJ1-5; D is ambiguous. Germline lookup yields CDR1 MNHEY and CDR2 SVGAGI. CDR3 size: 12 residues. V lost 8 bases to trimming and J lost 6 bases, with 11 bases between them.

The J gene is TRBJ1-6, the V gene TRBV30, with D hard to call. The germline gives CDR1 GTSNPN, CDR2 SVGIG (reference sequence). The CDR3 covers 13 residues. V lost 2 bases to trimming and J lost 8 bases, with 10 bases between them. CDR3 coding DNA: TGTGCCTGGAGTCTTAACCGGGATTCACCCCTCCACTTT. This gives the protein CAWSLNRDSPLHF.

The V call is TRBV7-8, the J call TRBJ2-7; 10 nucleotides line up with TRBD2. The CDR3 contains 16 residues. Germline V lookup: CDR1 SGHVS, CDR2 FQNEAQ. V lost 2 bases to trimming and J lost 0 bases; unmatched junction nucleotides: 4. The CDR3 coding sequence is TGTGCCAGCAGCTTAACAGTAGCGGGGGGCTCCTACGAGCAGTACTTC. Encoded protein: CASSLTVAGGSYEQYF.

About this clone itself: This same CDR3 is encoded by further DNA sequences in the sample. The CDR3 nucleotides are TGTGCCAGCAGCGTAGACAGGGGAGAGACCCAGTACTTC. This encodes CASSVDRGETQYF. J is TRBJ2-5 and V is TRBV9; 7 nucleotides align to TRBD1. CDR3 size: 13 residues. V shed 0 bases and J 4 bases; nucleotides not matched to a gene: 0. Germline loops: CDR1 SGDLS, CDR2 YYNGEE.

This clone is a singleton in its sample. The V call is TRBV6-1, the J call TRBJ1-1; tentative D call: TRBD1 (6 bases). CDR1 is MNHNS and CDR2 is SASEGT in the germline V gene. V was trimmed by 4 bases and J by 6 bases, leaving 12 bases between them. The CDR3 contains 13 residues. The DNA for the CDR3 is TGTGCCAGCAGTGGCGACTACAGGGCTGAAGCTTTCTTT. Translated: CASSGDYRAEAFF.

The chain has TRBV5-1 and TRBJ2-3, with unresolved D. This CDR3 is built from 13 residues. Deletions cut 4 bases from V and 4 bases from J, with 10 bases between. The germline V gene has CDR1 SGHRS and CDR2 YFSETQ. CDR3 amino acids: CASSANRADTQYF. The CDR3 DNA reads TGCGCCAGCAGCGCAAATAGGGCAGATACGCAGTATTTT.

V gene TRBV30 combines with J gene TRBJ1-2, with TRBD1 matching 9 bases. The CDR3 consists of 15 residues. Germline assignment: CDR1 GTSNPN and CDR2 SVGIG (reference sequence). Losses at the gene ends were 2 bases for V and 8 bases for J; bases not matched to a gene: 12. In DNA, the CDR3 is TGTGCCTGGAGTCCCCGGACAGGGGCTCTGGGAGGCTACACCTTC. It yields the protein CAWSPRTGALGGYTF.

V usage is TRBV29-1 and J usage is TRBJ2-3; no reliable D call. In germline, CDR1 is SQVTM, CDR2 ANQGSEA. Trimming took off 3 bases at V and 4 bases at J, with 8 bases between the two ends. The CDR3 extends over 12 amino acids. In DNA, the CDR3 is TGCAGCGTTGAGGAGCCCCCAGATACGCAGTATTTT. This gives the protein CSVEEPPDTQYF.

The V and J genes are TRBV25-1 and TRBJ1-6; D remains unclear. Trimming pared 6 bases from V and 9 bases from J, leaving 21 bases between. Germline V gene data show CDR1 as MGHDK and CDR2 as SYGVNS. CDR3 size: 16 residues. The CDR3 region is CASSASKGSFSSPLHF. CDR3 nucleotides: TGTGCCAGCAGCGCTTCGAAGGGCAGCTTTTCTTCACCCCTCCACTTT.

The chain carries TRBV5-1 and TRBJ2-4; TRBD1 aligns across 7 bases. Germline CDR1 is SGHRS and CDR2 is YFSETQ. The CDR3 sequence is 15 residues long. With V trimmed by 6 bases and J by 2 bases, 8 bases remained unmatched. CDR3 DNA sequence: TGCGCCAGCAAGCTTACAGGGGATTCCAAAAACATTCAGTACTTC. Its protein product is CASKLTGDSKNIQYF.

The chain combines TRBV9 with TRBJ2-1; D is perhaps TRBD1 (6 bases). With 3 bases removed from V and 7 bases from J, the gap between germline ends came to 17 bases. The V gene's germline CDR1 is SGDLS and CDR2 YYNGEE. CDR3 size: 15 residues. As DNA, the CDR3 is TGTGCCAGCAGCGAAACCGGGACATCTTTAAATGAGCAGTTCTTC. Residues: CASSETGTSLNEQFF.

V is TRBV28 and J is TRBJ2-5; D is ambiguous. Germline V gene sequence: CDR1 MDHEN, CDR2 SYDVKM. This CDR3 contains 12 residues. V lost 5 bases to trimming and J lost 7 bases, with 11 bases between them. CDR3: CASSHRSMTQYF. CDR3 DNA: TGTGCCAGCAGTCACCGGTCGATGACCCAGTACTTC.

The V gene is TRBV28, the J gene TRBJ1-2; 7 nucleotides agree with TRBD1. Looked up from germline, CDR1 is MDHEN and CDR2 is SYDVKM. The CDR3 sequence is 12 residues long. V gave up 7 bases and J gave up 8 bases; unmatched junction bases: 7. The CDR3 loop is CASKTGSGGYTF. The CDR3 coding sequence is TGTGCCAGCAAGACAGGGTCGGGAGGCTACACCTTC.

The chain employs TRBV6-5 and TRBJ1-2; no firm D call. Trimming shortened V by 4 bases and J by 8 bases, and 17 bases separated the two germline ends. The CDR3 sequence is 14 residues long. Germline V gives CDR1 MNHEY, CDR2 SVGAGI. The CDR3 spells CASSFLDTVRGYTF. CDR3 bases: TGTGCCAGCAGTTTCCTCGACACGGTCAGGGGCTACACCTTC.

The rearrangement joins TRBV11-2 to TRBJ2-3, with D tentatively TRBD2 (6 bases). Germline lookup yields CDR1 SGHAT and CDR2 FQNNGV. The CDR3 has 15 amino acids. The ends were cut back, 7 bases at V and 6 bases at J, with 20 bases in the middle. CDR3 nucleotides: TGTGCCAGCAACGGGGGATCGGCGGGAAGTGATACGCAGTATTTT. Translating gives CASNGGSAGSDTQYF.